Listed below are T cell receptor beta chains from one sample, sequenced in a study of cytomegalovirus exposure and HLA in healthy donors. Libraries were prepared by immunoSEQ multiplex PCR; TCRdb keeps only in-frame clonotypes and omits some of them. The repertoire consists of roughly 97,000 clones, with roughly 73% occurring once and the leading ten covering about 3.7%. The specimen was PBMCs. The receptors were sampled from a man between 40 and 49 years old in good health and CMV-seronegative. Each CDR3 is given with its conserved first and last residue. Each record gives: D gene, V gene, clone size, J gene, CDR3 DNA, CDR3 protein. D genes are given only for firm matches. Not all rows give a size; the values are once, few, many and, for expanded clones, a class.

TRBD1,TRBV30,NA,TRBJ1-6,TGTGCCTGGAGTCTCCTGGGACAGGAGAATTCACCCCTCCACTTT,CAWSLLGQENSPLHF
NA,TRBV5-1,NA,TRBJ1-2,TGCGCCAGCAGCCTGGGAAGGGGCGCCGTCTATGGCTACACCTTC,CASSLGRGAVYGYTF
NA,TRBV7-9,once,TRBJ1-3,TGTGCCAGCAGTGGCTCTCTTAAATTATCAAACACCATATATTTT,CASSGSLKLSNTIYF
NA,TRBV4-1,NA,TRBJ2-7,TGCGCCAGCAGCCCCCGGGTGGGCTACGAGCAGTACTTC,CASSPRVGYEQYF
TRBD2,TRBV15,NA,TRBJ2-3,TGTGCCACCCGACGGACTAGCGGCACAGATACGCAGTATTTT,CATRRTSGTDTQYF
NA,TRBV27,NA,TRBJ2-7,TGTGCCAGCAGTGCGGGCGGAGGCTACGAGCAGTACTTC,CASSAGGGYEQYF
NA,TRBV10-3,NA,TRBJ2-2,TGTGCCACCAACGGGGGGAACACCGGGGAGCTGTTTTTT,CATNGGNTGELFF
NA,TRBV5-1,NA,TRBJ2-3,TGCGCCAGCAGCTTGGACAGGGCCCCAGGAAATACGCAGTATTTT,CASSLDRAPGNTQYF
TRBD2,TRBV4-1,NA,TRBJ2-2,TGCGCCAGCAGCCCCGGGAGGGGCCACACCGGGGAGCTGTTTTTT,CASSPGRGHTGELFF
NA,TRBV7-7,NA,TRBJ2-5,TGTGCCAGCAGCCCGACCGGGAGACAAGAGACCCAGTACTTC,CASSPTGRQETQYF
NA,TRBV7-9,NA,TRBJ2-7,TGTGCCAGCAGCTTAGTGACAGACGAGCAGTACTTC,CASSLVTDEQYF
TRBD1,TRBV29-1,NA,TRBJ1-5,TGCAGCGCCCAGTCCGGGACAGGGAAGGGTCAGCCCCAGCATTTT,CSAQSGTGKGQPQHF
NA,TRBV7-2,NA,TRBJ2-3,TGTGCCAGCAGCCCAAGGGGCTTTTTCCTTACGCAGTATTTT,CASSPRGFFLTQYF
NA,TRBV5-1,NA,TRBJ2-2,TGCGCCAGCAGCCCAGCGGGTCTGACGAACACCGGGGAGCTGTTTTTT,CASSPAGLTNTGELFF
TRBD1,TRBV5-1,once,TRBJ1-2,TGCGCCAGCAGCATTCCCGGACAGGGGAACTATGGCTACACCTTC,CASSIPGQGNYGYTF
NA,TRBV18,few,TRBJ1-6,TGTGCCAGCTCACCTGAAAGACAGACCTCACCCCTCCACTTT,CASSPERQTSPLHF
TRBD1,TRBV4-1,NA,TRBJ2-3,TGCGCCAGCAGCGATCCAGGGGGCCCAAGCACAGATACGCAGTATTTT,CASSDPGGPSTDTQYF
NA,TRBV5-4,NA,TRBJ2-1,TGTGCCAGCAGCTTGTTGAGCCCACCCTACAATGAGCAGTTCTTC,CASSLLSPPYNEQFF
TRBD2,TRBV4-3,few,TRBJ2-5,TGCGTCAGCAGCCAGGCATCTAGCGGGGGGTTCTTTCCAGAGGTGGAGACCCAGTACTTC,CVSSQASSGGFFPEVETQYF
NA,TRBV6-6,NA,TRBJ2-3,TGTGCCAGCAGTAAGCGACAGATCACAGATACGCAGTATTTT,CASSKRQITDTQYF
TRBD2,TRBV2,once,TRBJ2-1,TGTGCCAGCGGCGGACTAGCGGGGGCGAGGGATGAGCAGTTCTTC,CASGGLAGARDEQFF
NA,TRBV7-2,NA,TRBJ1-4,TGTGCCAGCAGCTTAGGTATCGGGGGGCGCAGATTCATGGAAAAACTGTTTTTT,CASSLGIGGRRFMEKLFF
NA,TRBV29-1,NA,TRBJ2-7,TGCAGCGTTGTAACGACGGCGGGGAGCACCTACGAGCAGTACTTC,CSVVTTAGSTYEQYF
TRBD1,TRBV2,NA,TRBJ1-1,TGTGCCAGCAGTACGACAGGGGGCCACACTGAAGCTTTCTTT,CASSTTGGHTEAFF
NA,TRBV15,few,TRBJ1-5,TGTGCCACCAGCAGCGGACAGATCTATTTAGTCGGCAATCAGCCCCAGCATTTT,CATSSGQIYLVGNQPQHF
NA,TRBV9,NA,TRBJ2-3,TGTGCCAGCAACGAAGGGGGGGGTAGCACAGATACGCAGTATTTT,CASNEGGGSTDTQYF
NA,TRBV5-1,NA,TRBJ2-6,TGCGCCAGCAGCTGGACGGGGTTGTCTGGGGCCAACGTCCTGACTTTC,CASSWTGLSGANVLTF
TRBD1,TRBV6-5,NA,TRBJ1-2,TGTGCCAGCAGCCGGACAGGGGCCAACTATGGCTACACCTTC,CASSRTGANYGYTF
NA,TRBV9,NA,TRBJ2-1,TGTGCCAGCAGCGTCGCCACAGGGAAGTACAATGAGCAGTTCTTC,CASSVATGKYNEQFF
NA,TRBV5-1,NA,TRBJ1-4,TGCGCCAGCAGCCCAACCCCCGGGGGGAGAAATGAAAAACTGTTTTTT,CASSPTPGGRNEKLFF
NA,TRBV2,NA,TRBJ2-5,TGTGCCAGCAGTGCGGGGACTTTCGAGACCCAGTACTTC,CASSAGTFETQYF
NA,TRBV5-1,NA,TRBJ2-7,TGCGCCAGCAGCCCAGACGGGGGGCCCTACGAGCAGTACTTC,CASSPDGGPYEQYF
TRBD2,TRBV19,NA,TRBJ2-3,TGTGCCAGTAGTTTGAGGACTAGCGGGGGCGATACGCAGTATTTT,CASSLRTSGGDTQYF
NA,TRBV18,once,TRBJ1-2,TGTGCCAGCTCAGTAAACTCCGTCTATGGCTACACCTTC,CASSVNSVYGYTF
NA,TRBV4-1,NA,TRBJ1-3,TGCGCCAGCAGCCGAAACTCAGGGTTAGGAAACACCATATATTTT,CASSRNSGLGNTIYF
TRBD2,TRBV9,NA,TRBJ2-2,TGTGCCAGCAGCTACCGACTAGCGGGGGCCCTTCGGAACACCGGGGAGCTGTTTTTT,CASSYRLAGALRNTGELFF
TRBD2,TRBV9,few,TRBJ2-3,TGTGCCAGCGCCGGTGGGAGGGGAGCGGATACGCAGTATTTT,CASAGGRGADTQYF
NA,TRBV7-3,few,TRBJ2-2,TGTGCCAGCAGCTTAATGTCCGGGGGAACCGGGGAGCTGTTTTTT,CASSLMSGGTGELFF
TRBD2,TRBV18,NA,TRBJ2-5,TGTGCCAGCTCACCACCGGCCGGGGGGCAAGAGACCCAGTACTTC,CASSPPAGGQETQYF
TRBD1,TRBV2,NA,TRBJ1-1,TGTGCCAGCAGACCTGAATCCGGGACAGCCTCTGAAGCTTTCTTT,CASRPESGTASEAFF
TRBD1,TRBV6-1,NA,TRBJ2-7,TGTGCCAGCAGACCGGGACAGGGGTCCTACGAGCAGTACTTC,CASRPGQGSYEQYF
NA,TRBV1,NA,TRBJ2-7,TGCACCAGCAGCCAAGAAGGAGCGGGGCCCGCACTCTACGAGCAGTACTTC,CTSSQEGAGPALYEQYF
NA,TRBV6-6,once,TRBJ1-3,TGTGCCAGCAGTTACCTCTGGGACACCAGAAACACCATATATTTT,CASSYLWDTRNTIYF
TRBD2,TRBV7-8,NA,TRBJ2-3,TGTGCCAGCAGCGCAAGACTAGCGGGGAACACAGATACGCAGTATTTT,CASSARLAGNTDTQYF
NA,TRBV4-3,NA,TRBJ1-1,TGCGCCAGCAGCCTGGTCATAACAGGGTTCGAAGCTTTCTTT,CASSLVITGFEAFF
TRBD1,TRBV7-9,NA,TRBJ1-6,TGTGCCAGCAGCCAAGGCACAGGGGGGGAAGGATCACCCCTCCACTTT,CASSQGTGGEGSPLHF
NA,TRBV6-5,few,TRBJ1-2,TGTGCCAGCAGTTATGGGTCGGGAGACTATGGCTACACCTTC,CASSYGSGDYGYTF
NA,TRBV13,NA,TRBJ2-7,TGTGCCAGCAGCTTACGAATGGGGGCAGAAGAGCAGTACTTC,CASSLRMGAEEQYF
NA,TRBV5-1,NA,TRBJ2-3,TGCGCCAGCAGGCCTCTTGGGGGGACCCACGGTACGCAGTATTTT,CASRPLGGTHGTQYF
NA,TRBV4-3,NA,TRBJ1-1,TGCGCCAGCAGAACCAAGATTGGCAGGGCGGACACTGAAGCTTTCTTT,CASRTKIGRADTEAFF
TRBD2,TRBV10-3,NA,TRBJ2-3,TGTGCCATCAGTGCACCGGACCCCAGGCTAGCGGGGGGGCCTAGCACAGATACGCAGTATTTT,CAISAPDPRLAGGPSTDTQYF
NA,TRBV7-2,NA,TRBJ1-2,TGTGCCAGCAGCTTAGAGGGGGTGGGCAGGCCCCCCTCTGGCTACACCTTC,CASSLEGVGRPPSGYTF
NA,TRBV9,NA,TRBJ2-3,TGTGCCAGCAGCGTACTAATGCGGGGTAGCACAGATACGCAGTATTTT,CASSVLMRGSTDTQYF
TRBD1,TRBV5-1,NA,TRBJ1-2,TGCGCCAGCAGCCGGGACAGGGGGATCTATGGCTACACCTTC,CASSRDRGIYGYTF
NA,TRBV28,NA,TRBJ1-6,TGTGCCAGCAGTTCCTCCCAAGCCTTAGGGGCACCCCTCCACTTT,CASSSSQALGAPLHF
NA,TRBV29-1,once,TRBJ2-1,TGCAGCGTTGTCGAGGGAGCGAACTACAATGAGCAGTTCTTC,CSVVEGANYNEQFF
TRBD1,TRBV11-2,few,TRBJ1-5,TGTGCCAGCAGCTTAGGGGACCCCTTGATGACAGGGAGCAATCAGCCCCAGCATTTT,CASSLGDPLMTGSNQPQHF
TRBD1,TRBV4-1,NA,TRBJ2-7,TGCGCCAGCAGCCACCCACCGGGACAGGGATCCTACGAGCAGTACTTC,CASSHPPGQGSYEQYF
NA,TRBV2,NA,TRBJ2-7,TGTGCCAGCAGGGAACTAGTCACCGAGCAGTACTTC,CASRELVTEQYF
NA,TRBV23-1,many,TRBJ2-2,TGCGCCAGCAGTCAATGCCACACCTACACCGGGGAGCTGTTTTTT,CASSQCHTYTGELFF